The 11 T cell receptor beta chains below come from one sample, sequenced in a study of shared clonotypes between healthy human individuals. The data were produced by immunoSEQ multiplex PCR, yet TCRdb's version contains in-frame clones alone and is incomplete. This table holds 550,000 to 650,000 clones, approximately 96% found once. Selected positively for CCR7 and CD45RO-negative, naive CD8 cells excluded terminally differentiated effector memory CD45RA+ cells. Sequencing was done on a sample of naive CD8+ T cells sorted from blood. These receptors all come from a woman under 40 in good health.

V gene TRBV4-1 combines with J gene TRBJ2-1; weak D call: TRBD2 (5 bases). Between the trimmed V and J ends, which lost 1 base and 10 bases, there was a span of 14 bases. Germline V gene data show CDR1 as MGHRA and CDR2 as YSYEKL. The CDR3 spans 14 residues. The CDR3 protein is CASSQASGPGEQFF. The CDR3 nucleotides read TGCGCCAGCAGCCAAGCCAGCGGCCCCGGGGAGCAGTTCTTC.

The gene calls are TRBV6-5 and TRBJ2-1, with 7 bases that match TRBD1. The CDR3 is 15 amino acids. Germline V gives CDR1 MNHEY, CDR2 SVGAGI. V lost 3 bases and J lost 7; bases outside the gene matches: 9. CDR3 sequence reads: CASSYFRQGENEQFF. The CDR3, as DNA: TGTGCCAGCAGTTATTTCCGACAGGGTGAGAATGAGCAGTTCTTC.

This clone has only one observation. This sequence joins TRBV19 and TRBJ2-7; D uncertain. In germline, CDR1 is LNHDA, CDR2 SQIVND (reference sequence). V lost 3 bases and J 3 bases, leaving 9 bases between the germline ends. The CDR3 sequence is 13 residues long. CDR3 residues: CASSMAIDYEQYF. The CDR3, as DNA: TGTGCCAGTAGTATGGCGATCGACTACGAGCAGTACTTC.

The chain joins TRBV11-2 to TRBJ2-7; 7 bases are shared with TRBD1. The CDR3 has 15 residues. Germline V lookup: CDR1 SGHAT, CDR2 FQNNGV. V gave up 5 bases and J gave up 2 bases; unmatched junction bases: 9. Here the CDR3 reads CASSPTGSGTYEQYF. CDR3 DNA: TGTGCCAGCAGCCCGACAGGGTCAGGGACCTACGAGCAGTACTTC.

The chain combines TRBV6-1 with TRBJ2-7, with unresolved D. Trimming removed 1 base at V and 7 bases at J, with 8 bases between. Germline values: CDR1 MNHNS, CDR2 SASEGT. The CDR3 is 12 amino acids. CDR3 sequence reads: CASSEDGWEQYF. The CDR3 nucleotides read TGTGCCAGCAGTGAAGATGGGTGGGAGCAGTACTTC.

CDR3 in amino acids: CASSLEQPLNYGYTF. Here the CDR3 DNA reads TGCGCCAGCAGCTTGGAACAGCCTCTTAACTATGGCTACACCTTC. The gene calls are TRBV5-1 and TRBJ1-2; D gene uncertain. Looked up from germline, CDR1 is SGHRS and CDR2 is YFSETQ. V was pared by 0 bases and J by 1 base, with 10 bases between. The length of the CDR3 is 15 residues.

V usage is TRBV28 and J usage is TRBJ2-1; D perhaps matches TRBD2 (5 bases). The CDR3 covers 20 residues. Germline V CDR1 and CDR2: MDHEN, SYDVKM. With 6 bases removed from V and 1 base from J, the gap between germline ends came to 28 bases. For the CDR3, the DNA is TGTGCCAGCAGCCGACCACTAGGGCACGACCGGACGCCTTCCTACAATGAGCAGTTCTTC. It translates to CASSRPLGHDRTPSYNEQFF.

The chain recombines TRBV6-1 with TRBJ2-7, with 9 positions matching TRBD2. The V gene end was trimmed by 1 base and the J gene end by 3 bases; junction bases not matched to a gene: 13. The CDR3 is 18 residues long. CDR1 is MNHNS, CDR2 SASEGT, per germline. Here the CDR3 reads CASSEGPPGLALLYEQYF. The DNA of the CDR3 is TGTGCCAGCAGTGAAGGGCCCCCGGGACTAGCCCTCCTCTACGAGCAGTACTTC.

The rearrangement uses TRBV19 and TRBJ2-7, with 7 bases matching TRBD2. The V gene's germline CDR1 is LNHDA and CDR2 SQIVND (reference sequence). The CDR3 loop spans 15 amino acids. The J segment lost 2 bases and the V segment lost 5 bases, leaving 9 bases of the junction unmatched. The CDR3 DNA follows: TGTGCCAGTAGTTTGGGACTAACAAAGACCTACGAGCAGTACTTC. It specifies CASSLGLTKTYEQYF.

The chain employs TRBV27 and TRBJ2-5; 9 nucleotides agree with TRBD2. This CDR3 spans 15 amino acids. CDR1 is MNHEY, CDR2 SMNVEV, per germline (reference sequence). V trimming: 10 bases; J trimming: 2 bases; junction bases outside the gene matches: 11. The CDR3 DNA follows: TGTGCCACCCGCTTACTAGCGGGCGAACAAGAGACCCAGTACTTC. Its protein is CATRLLAGEQETQYF.

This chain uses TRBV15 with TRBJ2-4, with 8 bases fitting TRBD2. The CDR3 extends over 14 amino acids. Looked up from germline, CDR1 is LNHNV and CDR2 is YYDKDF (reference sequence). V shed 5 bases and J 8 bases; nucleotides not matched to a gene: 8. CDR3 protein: CATSLQRERYIQYF. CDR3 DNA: TGTGCCACCAGCTTACAGCGGGAGAGGTACATTCAGTACTTC.